This is a list of T cell receptor beta chains from one sample in a study of T cell responses to AZD1222 COVID-19 vaccine. Measured with immunoSEQ multiplex PCR; TCRdb has only the in-frame clones, and not every one. This repertoire shows 200,000 or so clones, roughly 92% found once; its top ten account for 1%. Material: peripheral blood, obtained 28 days after the second AZD1222 dose. These receptors were taken from an adult who received the AZD1222 COVID-19 vaccine. The CDR3 runs from the conserved cysteine through the conserved F or W. The D gene is left open where the match is weak. Where a row states a size, it is once, few, many or the class of an expanded clone; other rows omit it.

>.|TRBJ1-2|TRBV2|.
TGTGCCAGCAGGGTGGGGCTCGAACCCTATGGCTACACCTTC
CASRVGLEPYGYTF
>.|TRBJ2-7|TRBV12-3/TRBV12-4|few
TGTGCCAGCAGTTCGACAGAAAACTACGAGCAGTACTTC
CASSSTENYEQYF
>TRBD1|TRBJ2-7|TRBV5-4|.
TGTGCCAGCAGACTAGACAGGGGGGTAGGCGAGCAGTACTTC
CASRLDRGVGEQYF
>TRBD1|TRBJ1-1|TRBV29-1|.
TGCAGCGGAGGGGGCGTTCTGTCTGAAGCTTTCTTT
CSGGGVLSEAFF
>.|TRBJ2-5|TRBV2|.
TGTGCCAGCAGTGCTAGGTCGGAGACCCAGTACTTC
CASSARSETQYF
>TRBD1|TRBJ2-2|TRBV27|.
TGTGCCACCCATCTGACAGGGTTGAGCACCGGGGAGCTGTTTTTT
CATHLTGLSTGELFF
>.|TRBJ1-1|TRBV5-1|.
TGCGCCAGCAGCTGGGGGAGGAGGAACACTGAAGCTTTCTTT
CASSWGRRNTEAFF
>TRBD1|TRBJ1-6|TRBV18|once
TGTGCCAGCTCACCGCGGGACAGAAATTCACCCCTCCACTTT
CASSPRDRNSPLHF
>.|TRBJ2-7|TRBV10-2|.
TGCGCCAGCAGTGAGTTACTTGGGAGACAGTGGGCCTACGAGCAGTACTTC
CASSELLGRQWAYEQYF
>.|TRBJ2-2|TRBV4-1|.
TGCGCCAGCAGCCAAGTCCCCTTTTCTGAGGGCGGGGAGCTGTTTTTT
CASSQVPFSEGGELFF
>.|TRBJ1-6|TRBV19|few
TGTGCCACCAGGACTCCGAGTTCACCCCTCCACTTT
CATRTPSSPLHF
>.|TRBJ1-1|TRBV10-1|.
TGCGCCAGCAGTGAGGCGACGAAGGGGGAGGCTTTCTTT
CASSEATKGEAFF
>.|TRBJ1-1|TRBV27|.
TGTGCCAGCAGTTTATCCACCCGGACGAGTGAAGCTTTCTTT
CASSLSTRTSEAFF
>.|TRBJ1-3|TRBV4-1|.
TGCGCCAGCAGCCATGACCTCCGCTTGGGGCTTGGAAACACCATATATTTT
CASSHDLRLGLGNTIYF
>.|TRBJ2-5|TRBV6-5|.
TGTGCCAGCAGTTACGGATCGGGAGAGACCCAGTACTTC
CASSYGSGETQYF
>.|TRBJ1-5|TRBV19|.
TGTGCCAGTGTGGACGGTCACAATCAGCCCCAGCATTTT
CASVDGHNQPQHF
>TRBD1|TRBJ2-3|TRBV9|once
TGTGCCAGCAGCATAATGGGACAGAGCACAGATACGCAGTATTTT
CASSIMGQSTDTQYF